Below are 29 T cell receptor beta chains sequenced from a single sample in a study of cytomegalovirus exposure and HLA in healthy donors. Clones were sequenced by immunoSEQ multiplex PCR, and TCRdb holds only the in-frame ones, with some missing. Of some 98,000 clones listed, roughly 87% were seen once; the top ten hold 3% to 4.5%. Sequencing was performed on PBMCs. These receptor sequences come from a woman aged 25 to 45 in good health and CMV-seronegative.

This chain uses TRBV18 with TRBJ1-1; 7 positions agree with TRBD1. Trimming at V came to 4 bases and at J to 7 bases, leaving 6 bases not matched to a gene. This CDR3 is 13 amino acids long. Germline CDR1 KGHSH, CDR2 LQKENI. CDR3 residues: CASSLRQGDEAFF. CDR3 in DNA: TGTGCCAGCTCACTCCGCCAGGGGGATGAAGCTTTCTTT.

The chain uses TRBV2 and TRBJ2-7; 8 bases are a match to TRBD2. The germline V gene has CDR1 SNHLY and CDR2 FYNNEI. The CDR3 totals 19 residues. The V and J ends lost 4 bases and 1 base, in that order; junction bases with no gene match: 18. For the CDR3, the DNA is TGTGCCAGCAGTGCCCAGGCCAGCGGGGGCCTAAAACTATCCTACGAGCAGTACTTC. This sequence encodes CASSAQASGGLKLSYEQYF.

This sequence joins TRBV7-8 and TRBJ1-2; 9 bases agree with TRBD1. J was trimmed by 4 bases and V by 5 bases; bases with no gene match: 8. The CDR3 consists of 15 residues. Germline CDR1 and CDR2: SGHVS and FQNEAQ. CDR3 DNA sequence: TGTGCCAGCAGCCCGCGTGGGACAGGGTCCTATGGCTACACCTTC. Encoded protein: CASSPRGTGSYGYTF.

The chain joins TRBV6-5 to TRBJ1-2; 9 nucleotides agree with TRBD1. The ends lost 2 bases at V and 2 bases at J; junction bases unmatched: 6. The CDR3 runs 16 residues. Germline V gene lookup returns CDR1 MNHEY and CDR2 SVGAGI. This chain's CDR3 is CASSYRGTGLNYGYTF. CDR3 coding DNA: TGTGCCAGCAGTTACCGAGGGACAGGGCTCAACTATGGCTACACCTTC.

The rearrangement uses TRBV5-1 and TRBJ2-1; the D is unclear. The CDR3 totals 13 residues. V lost 7 bases and J lost 4, with 12 bases in between. Germline lookup yields CDR1 SGHRS and CDR2 YFSETQ. The CDR3 loop is CASAPLRYNEQFF. CDR3 nucleotides: TGCGCCAGCGCTCCTTTACGGTACAATGAGCAGTTCTTC. The full variable domain, with the rest looked up from reference TRBV5-1 and TRBJ2-1, is KAGVTQTPRYLIKTRGQQVTLSCSPISGHRSVSWYQQTPGQGLQFLFEYFSETQRNKGNFPGRFSGRQFSNSRSEMNVSTLELGDSALYLCASAPLRYNEQFFGPGTRLTVL.

The V call is TRBV4-2, the J call TRBJ2-6; 10 bases fit TRBD1. V shed 3 bases, J shed 3 bases, and the junction held 11 bases outside the gene matches. This CDR3 contains 19 residues. The germline V gene has CDR1 LGHNA and CDR2 YNFKEQ. Here the CDR3 reads CASSHGPGQGSGGANVLTF. The CDR3 DNA sequence: TGTGCCAGCAGCCATGGCCCGGGACAGGGGAGCGGTGGGGCCAACGTCCTGACTTTC.

This clone was seen once. CDR3 sequence reads: CASSRTAQETQYF. The CDR3 DNA is TGTGCCAGCAGTCGGACAGCTCAAGAGACCCAGTACTTC. The chain has TRBV7-3 and TRBJ2-5; D is perhaps TRBD1 (6 bases). The CDR3 loop spans 13 amino acids. Per the germline V gene, CDR1 is SGHTA and CDR2 is FQGTGA. Trimming left V 6 bases short and J 2 bases short, with 10 bases between.

The chain joins TRBV2 to TRBJ1-1; 11 bases align to TRBD1. Looked up from germline, CDR1 is SNHLY and CDR2 is FYNNEI. Trimming took 3 bases from V and 4 from J; bases not matched to a gene: 1. This CDR3 spans 14 amino acids. The CDR3 region has the DNA TGTGCCAGCAGTGAGGGACAGGGGGTCACTGAAGCTTTCTTT. Its translation: CASSEGQGVTEAFF.

The chain carries TRBV9 and TRBJ2-7; D not resolved. The CDR3 runs to 13 residues. The germline V gene encodes CDR1 SGDLS and CDR2 YYNGEE. The V gene lost 2 bases and the J gene lost 6 bases, with 12 bases spanning the gap. CDR3 in DNA: TGTGCCAGCAGCGTTGTTACGGGTCCCGAGCAGTACTTC. It specifies CASSVVTGPEQYF.

V is TRBV15 and J is TRBJ2-5, with TRBD2 identical over 15 bases. Germline V lookup: CDR1 LNHNV, CDR2 YYDKDF (reference sequence). CDR3 length: 17 amino acids. Unmatched junction bases numbered 6, after V lost 5 bases and J lost 2 bases. CDR3 loop: CATSPRGLAGGQETQYF. The DNA of the CDR3 is TGTGCCACCAGCCCCCGGGGACTAGCGGGAGGACAAGAGACCCAGTACTTC.

J is TRBJ1-1 and V is TRBV5-1; D not certain. Trimming stripped 3 bases from V and 0 bases from J, with 15 bases between. The germline V gene has CDR1 SGHRS and CDR2 YFSETQ. The CDR3 has 16 amino acids. This CDR3 is CASSYTLRSLNTEAFF. The CDR3 nucleotides read TGCGCCAGCAGCTACACCCTGAGGAGCTTGAACACTGAAGCTTTCTTT.

The sample holds one count of this clone. The chain employs TRBV5-1 and TRBJ1-1; 7 nucleotides line up with TRBD1. Trimming took 6 bases from V and 2 from J; bases not matched to a gene: 7. Germline-derived CDR1 and CDR2 are SGHRS and YFSETQ. CDR3 length equals 14 residues. CDR3 amino acids: CASNTDRANTEAFF. DNA of the CDR3: TGCGCCAGCAATACTGACAGGGCCAACACTGAAGCTTTCTTT. The full variable domain, completed using reference TRBV5-1 and TRBJ1-1, is KAGVTQTPRYLIKTRGQQVTLSCSPISGHRSVSWYQQTPGQGLQFLFEYFSETQRNKGNFPGRFSGRQFSNSRSEMNVSTLELGDSALYLCASNTDRANTEAFFGQGTRLTVV.

This clone was found once. The rearrangement uses TRBV27 and TRBJ1-4; TRBD1 might be the D (6 bases). V was clipped by 4 bases and J by 5 bases, with 17 bases between them. The V gene's germline CDR1 is MNHEY and CDR2 SMNVEV (reference sequence). The CDR3 length is 16 residues. In DNA, the CDR3 is TGTGCCAGCAGTTCCTTGCGACAGGCACTGAATGAAAAACTGTTTTTT. This translates into CASSSLRQALNEKLFF.

The V and J genes are TRBV6-5 and TRBJ2-6; tentatively, D is TRBD2 (6 bases). Between the trimmed V and J ends, which lost 7 bases and 0 bases, there was a span of 10 bases. The CDR3 is 15 residues long. From germline, CDR1 is MNHEY and CDR2 SVGAGI. The CDR3 nucleotides are TGTGCCAGCAAGGAGGGAGGCTCTGGGGCCAACGTCCTGACTTTC. This encodes CASKEGGSGANVLTF.

As for this clone: A junction end diverges from the germline sequence, so it may reflect a read error. The V and J genes are TRBV18 and TRBJ1-4; 8 positions agree with TRBD1. CDR3 length: 15 residues. Per the germline V gene, CDR1 is KGHSH and CDR2 is LQKENI. The CDR3 coding sequence is TGTGCCAGCTCACCTCAACAGGGGGAGAATGGAAAACTGTTTTTT. It encodes CASSPQQGENGKLFF.

This clone was seen more than once but under ten times. V is TRBV18 and J is TRBJ1-1; TRBD1 aligns across 8 bases. Germline lookup yields CDR1 KGHSH and CDR2 LQKENI. V trimming: 3 bases; J trimming: 8 bases; junction bases outside the gene matches: 14. The CDR3 sequence is 16 residues long. In nucleotides, the CDR3 is TGTGCCAGCTCACCGGAGGGGACAGGATCTCTGCGAGAAGCTTTCTTT. This sequence encodes CASSPEGTGSLREAFF.

This chain joins TRBV6-5 and TRBJ1-2; D might be TRBD1 (5 bases). The CDR3 consists of 16 residues. Germline CDR1 and CDR2: MNHEY and SVGAGI. The V end was cut by 0 bases, the J end by 3 bases, with 14 bases between. CDR3: CASSYSPQRQHYGYTF. CDR3 in DNA: TGTGCCAGCAGTTACTCGCCTCAACGACAGCACTATGGCTACACCTTC.

The chain combines TRBV7-2 with TRBJ2-1, with 11 bases matching TRBD2. The CDR3 is made up of 18 amino acids. V lost 0 bases to trimming and J lost 4 bases; unmatched junction nucleotides: 8. Germline CDR1 and CDR2: SGHTA and FQGNSA. The CDR3 DNA reads TGTGCCAGCAGCTTAGCTGGGCTAGCGGGGGGACTTTACAATGAGCAGTTCTTC. Its protein is CASSLAGLAGGLYNEQFF.

The chain carries TRBV9 and TRBJ2-1; the match to TRBD2 covers 8 bases. The CDR3 is made up of 17 amino acids. Losses at the gene ends were 4 bases for V and 3 bases for J; bases not matched to a gene: 12. CDR1 and CDR2 (germline): SGDLS, YYNGEE. The CDR3, as DNA: TGTGCCAGCAGCCCGTCCCCCCAGCGGGGGCACTACAATGAGCAGTTCTTC. Its protein product is CASSPSPQRGHYNEQFF.

V usage is TRBV18 and J usage is TRBJ2-1, with TRBD2 as a possible D gene (5 bases). The germline CDR1 and CDR2 sequences are KGHSH and LQKENI. V lost 0 bases and J 4 bases, leaving 10 bases between the germline ends. This CDR3 is 15 amino acids long. The CDR3 sequence is CASSPPRVLYNEQFF. As DNA, the CDR3 is TGTGCCAGCTCACCACCGCGGGTACTGTACAATGAGCAGTTCTTC.

This clone was recorded a few times. This sequence joins TRBV7-9 and TRBJ2-7, with 8 bases identical to TRBD2. CDR3 length equals 15 residues. From germline, CDR1 is SEHNR and CDR2 FQNEAQ (reference sequence). After removal of 4 bases from V and 0 bases from J, the junction contained 5 bases not matched to a gene. The CDR3 DNA reads TGTGCCAGCAGCTCACTAGCGGAGGGCTCCTACGAGCAGTACTTC. Protein: CASSSLAEGSYEQYF.

This chain links TRBV5-5 with TRBJ1-2; 7 nucleotides agree with TRBD1. The CDR3 totals 13 residues. V gave up 0 bases and J gave up 7 bases; unmatched junction bases: 3. Germline V gene data show CDR1 as SGHKS and CDR2 as YYEKEE (reference sequence). DNA of the CDR3: TGTGCCAGCAGCTTGGAAGGGGGCGGTGGCTACACCTTC. Its translation: CASSLEGGGGYTF.

This chain connects TRBV4-3 to TRBJ2-2, with 10 nucleotides matching TRBD2. Germline values: CDR1 LGHNA, CDR2 YSLEER. This CDR3 contains 20 residues. The V and J ends lost 1 base and 7 bases, in that order; junction bases with no gene match: 18. In DNA form, the CDR3 reads TGCGCCAGCAGCCAAGTTTATAGGGGAGGAACTAGCGGGACCAGCGGGGAGCTGTTTTTT. This sequence encodes CASSQVYRGGTSGTSGELFF.

CDR3 region: CASSGQDRNTIYF. In nucleotides, the CDR3 is TGTGCCAGCTCGGGACAGGACAGAAACACCATATATTTT. This chain connects TRBV28 to TRBJ1-3; 8 bases match TRBD1. With V trimmed by 8 bases and J by 5 bases, 5 bases remained unmatched. CDR3 length: 13 residues. Germline V gene data show CDR1 as MDHEN and CDR2 as SYDVKM.

The V call is TRBV27, the J call TRBJ2-2; no firm D call. The germline V gene encodes CDR1 MNHEY and CDR2 SMNVEV (reference sequence). This CDR3 region has 14 residues. With 7 bases removed from V and 4 bases from J, the gap between germline ends came to 13 bases. The CDR3 reads CASNLSGGTGELFF. CDR3 nucleotide sequence: TGTGCCAGCAACCTTTCTGGCGGCACCGGGGAGCTGTTTTTT.

This chain joins TRBV2 and TRBJ2-1; TRBD2 matches 8 bases. Germline CDR1 is SNHLY and CDR2 is FYNNEI. Germline trimming cut 6 bases from V and 4 bases from J; bases unmatched to any gene: 11. There are 16 residues in the CDR3. CDR3 sequence reads: CASRTAGGGKYNEQFF. The CDR3 DNA is TGTGCCAGCAGAACAGCAGGCGGGGGGAAGTACAATGAGCAGTTCTTC.

The chain uses TRBV2 and TRBJ2-7; TRBD2 is a possible D gene (7 bases). This CDR3 is 17 amino acids long. Trimming took off 5 bases at V and 0 bases at J, with 20 bases between the two ends. CDR1 is SNHLY and CDR2 is FYNNEI in the germline V gene. The CDR3 is CASSRLLGGGSSYEQYF. The CDR3, as DNA: TGTGCCAGCAGTCGGCTCCTAGGGGGGGGCAGCTCCTACGAGCAGTACTTC.

This chain uses TRBV7-8 with TRBJ1-2, with D possibly being TRBD1 (5 bases). Trimming shortened V by 5 bases and J by 3 bases, and 22 bases separated the two germline ends. This CDR3 comprises 17 residues. Germline V gene sequence: CDR1 SGHVS, CDR2 FQNEAQ. CDR3 region: CASSPGLVGGMDYGYTF. CDR3 in DNA: TGTGCCAGCAGCCCGGGCTTGGTCGGGGGGATGGACTATGGCTACACCTTC.

This clone was picked up many times. J is TRBJ2-3 and V is TRBV19, with TRBD2 matching 10 bases. CDR1 and CDR2 (germline): LNHDA, SQIVND (reference sequence). Trimming cost V 5 bases and J 6 bases; bases outside gene matches: 8. The CDR3 totals 15 residues. The CDR3 DNA is TGTGCCAGTAGTGAACTAGCGGGGAAGGAGGATACGCAGTATTTT. It specifies CASSELAGKEDTQYF.